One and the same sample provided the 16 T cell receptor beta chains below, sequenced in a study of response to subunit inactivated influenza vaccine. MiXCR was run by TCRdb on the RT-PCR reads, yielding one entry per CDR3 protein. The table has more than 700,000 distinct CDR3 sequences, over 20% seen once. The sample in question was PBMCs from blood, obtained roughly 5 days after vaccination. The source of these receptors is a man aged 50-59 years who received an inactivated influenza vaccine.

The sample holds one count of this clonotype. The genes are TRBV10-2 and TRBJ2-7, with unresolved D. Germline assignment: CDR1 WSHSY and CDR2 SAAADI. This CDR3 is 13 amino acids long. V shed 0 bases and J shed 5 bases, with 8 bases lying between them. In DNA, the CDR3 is TGCGCCAGCAGTGAGTCGTTTAGGAACGAGCAGTACTTC. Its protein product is CASSESFRNEQYF.

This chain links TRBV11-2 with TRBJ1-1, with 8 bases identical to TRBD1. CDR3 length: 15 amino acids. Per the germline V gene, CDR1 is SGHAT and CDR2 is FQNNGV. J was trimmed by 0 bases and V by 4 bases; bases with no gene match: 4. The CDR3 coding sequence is TGTGCCAGCAGCTCCTTGACAGGGGTGAACACTGAAGCTTTCTTT. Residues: CASSSLTGVNTEAFF. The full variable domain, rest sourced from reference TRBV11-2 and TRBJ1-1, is EAGVAQSPRYKIIEKRQSVAFWCNPISGHATLYWYQQILGQGPKLLIQFQNNGVVDDSQLPKDRFSAERLKGVDSTLKIQPAKLEDSAVYLCASSSLTGVNTEAFFGQGTRLTVV.

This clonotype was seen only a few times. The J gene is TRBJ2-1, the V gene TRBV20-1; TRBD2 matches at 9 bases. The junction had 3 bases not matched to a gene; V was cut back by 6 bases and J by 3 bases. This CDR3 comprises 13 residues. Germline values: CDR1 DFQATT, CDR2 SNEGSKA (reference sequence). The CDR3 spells CSATSGYYNEQFF. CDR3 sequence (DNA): TGCAGTGCAACTAGCGGGTACTACAATGAGCAGTTCTTC.

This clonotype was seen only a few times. The CDR3 loop is CSATLGRGTQYF. The CDR3 coding sequence is TGCAGTGCTACGCTGGGAAGAGGGACCCAGTACTTC. The chain recombines TRBV20-1 with TRBJ2-5; D remains ambiguous. V lost 4 bases to trimming and J lost 7 bases, with 13 bases between them. Germline V gene sequence: CDR1 DFQATT, CDR2 SNEGSKA (reference sequence). The CDR3 extends over 12 amino acids.

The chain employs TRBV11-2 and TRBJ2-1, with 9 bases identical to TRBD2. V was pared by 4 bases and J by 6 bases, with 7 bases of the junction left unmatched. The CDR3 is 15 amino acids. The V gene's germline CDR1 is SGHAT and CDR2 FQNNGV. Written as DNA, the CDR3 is TGTGCCAGCAGCTCGGGACTAGCAAGATCCAATGAGCAGTTCTTC. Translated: CASSSGLARSNEQFF.

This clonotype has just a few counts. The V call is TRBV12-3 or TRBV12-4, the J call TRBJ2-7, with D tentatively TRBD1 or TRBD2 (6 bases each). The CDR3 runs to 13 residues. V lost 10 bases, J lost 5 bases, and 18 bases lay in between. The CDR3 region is CATTAGGIDEQYF. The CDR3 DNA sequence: TGTGCCACCACCGCCGGGGGCATAGACGAGCAGTACTTC.

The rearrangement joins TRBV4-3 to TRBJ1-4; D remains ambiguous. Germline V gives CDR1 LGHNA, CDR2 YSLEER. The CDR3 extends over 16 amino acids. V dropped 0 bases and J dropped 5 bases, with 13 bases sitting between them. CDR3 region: CASSQDLDLPNEKLFF. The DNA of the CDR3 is TGCGCCAGCAGCCAAGATCTCGACTTACCGAATGAAAAACTGTTTTTT.

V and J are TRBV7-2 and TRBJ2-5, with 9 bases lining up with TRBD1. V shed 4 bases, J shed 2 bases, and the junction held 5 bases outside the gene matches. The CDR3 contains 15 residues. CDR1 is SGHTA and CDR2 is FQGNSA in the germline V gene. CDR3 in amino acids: CASSWTGTGQETQYF. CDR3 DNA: TGTGCCAGCAGCTGGACTGGGACAGGGCAAGAGACCCAGTACTTC.

The CDR3 sequence is CASSWGSGRPNEKLFF. The CDR3 nucleotides are TGTGCCAGCAGTTGGGGTTCTGGGCGGCCTAATGAAAAACTGTTTTTT. The V call is TRBV6-5, the J call TRBJ1-4, with D unclear. Per the germline V gene, CDR1 is MNHEY and CDR2 is SVGAGI. The ends were cut back, 4 bases at V and 3 bases at J, with 15 bases in the middle. This CDR3 has 16 amino acids.

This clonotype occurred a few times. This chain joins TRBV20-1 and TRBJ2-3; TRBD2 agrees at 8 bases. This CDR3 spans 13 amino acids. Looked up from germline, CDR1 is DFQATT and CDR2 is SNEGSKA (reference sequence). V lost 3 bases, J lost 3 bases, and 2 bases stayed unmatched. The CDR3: CSASPGGTDTQYF. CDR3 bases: TGCAGTGCTAGTCCGGGGGGGACAGATACGCAGTATTTT.

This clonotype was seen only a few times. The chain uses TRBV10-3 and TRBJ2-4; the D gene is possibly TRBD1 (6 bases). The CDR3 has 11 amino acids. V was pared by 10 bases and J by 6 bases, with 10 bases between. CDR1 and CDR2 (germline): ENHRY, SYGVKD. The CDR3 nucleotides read TGTGCCACCCGGGACATAAACATTCAGTACTTC. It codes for CATRDINIQYF.

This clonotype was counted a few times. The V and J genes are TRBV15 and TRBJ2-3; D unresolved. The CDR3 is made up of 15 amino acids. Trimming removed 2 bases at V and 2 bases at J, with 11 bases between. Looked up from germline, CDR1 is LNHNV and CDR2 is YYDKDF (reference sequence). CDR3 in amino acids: CATSRRGINTDTQYF. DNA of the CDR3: TGTGCCACCAGCAGACGAGGAATTAACACAGATACGCAGTATTTT.

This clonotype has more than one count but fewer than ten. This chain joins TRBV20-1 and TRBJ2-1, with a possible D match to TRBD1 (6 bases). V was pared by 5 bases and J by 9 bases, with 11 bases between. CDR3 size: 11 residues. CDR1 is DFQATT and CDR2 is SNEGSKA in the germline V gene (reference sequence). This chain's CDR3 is CSAWDTSEQFF. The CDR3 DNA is TGCAGTGCTTGGGACACTAGTGAGCAGTTCTTC.

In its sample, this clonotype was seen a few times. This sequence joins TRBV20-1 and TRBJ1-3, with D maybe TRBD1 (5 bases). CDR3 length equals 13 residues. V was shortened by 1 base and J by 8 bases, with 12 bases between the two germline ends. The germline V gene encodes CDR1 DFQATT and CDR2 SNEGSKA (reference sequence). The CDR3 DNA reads TGCAGTGCTAGAGGAAGGGTCAGGGACACCATATATTTT. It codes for CSARGRVRDTIYF.

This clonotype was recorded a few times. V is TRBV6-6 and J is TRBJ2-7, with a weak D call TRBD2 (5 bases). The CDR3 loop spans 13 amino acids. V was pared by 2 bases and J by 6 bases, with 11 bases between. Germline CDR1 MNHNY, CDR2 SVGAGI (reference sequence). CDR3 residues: CASSYPGLSEQYF. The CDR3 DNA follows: TGTGCCAGCAGTTACCCTGGACTCTCCGAGCAGTACTTC.

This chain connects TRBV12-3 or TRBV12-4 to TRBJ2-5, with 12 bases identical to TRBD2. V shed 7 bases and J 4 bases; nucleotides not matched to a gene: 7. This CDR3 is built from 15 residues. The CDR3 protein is CASNPTSGGLETQYF. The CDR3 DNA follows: TGTGCCAGCAATCCGACTAGCGGGGGATTAGAGACCCAGTACTTC.